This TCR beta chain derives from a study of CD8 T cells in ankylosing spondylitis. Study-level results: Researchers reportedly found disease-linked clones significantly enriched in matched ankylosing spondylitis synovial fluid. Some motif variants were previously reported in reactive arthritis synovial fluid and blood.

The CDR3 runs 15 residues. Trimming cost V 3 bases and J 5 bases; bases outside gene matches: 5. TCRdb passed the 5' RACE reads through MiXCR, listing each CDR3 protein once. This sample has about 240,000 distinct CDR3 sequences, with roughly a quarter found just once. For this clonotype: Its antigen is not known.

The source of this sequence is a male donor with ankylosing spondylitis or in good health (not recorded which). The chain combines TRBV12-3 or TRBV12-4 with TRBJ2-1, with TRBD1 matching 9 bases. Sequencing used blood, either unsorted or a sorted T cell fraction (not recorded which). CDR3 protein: CASSFRDRADNEQFF. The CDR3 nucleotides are TGTGCCAGCAGTTTTCGGGACAGGGCTGACAATGAGCAGTTCTTC.